One sample yielded the 16 T cell receptor beta chains listed below, sequenced in a study of blood T cell repertoires in COVID-19. TCRdb keeps only in-frame clones here, not all; method: immunoSEQ multiplex PCR. Of about 160,000 clones listed, approximately 83% were seen once; the top ten hold roughly 9.5%. Sequenced input: peripheral blood. These receptors were taken from a woman over 75 with active or convalescent COVID-19.

The chain couples TRBV12-5 to TRBJ1-4; TRBD1 aligns across 7 bases. Germline V lookup: CDR1 LGHNT, CDR2 FRNRAP. The CDR3 length is 16 residues. V trimming: 0 bases; J trimming: 4 bases; junction bases outside the gene matches: 5. CDR3 protein: CASGLVIGDSNEKLFF. CDR3 nucleotides: TGTGCTAGTGGTTTGGTAATAGGGGACAGTAATGAAAAACTGTTTTTT.

The chain has TRBV15 and TRBJ1-1; possibly TRBD1 for D (6 bases). This CDR3 contains 14 residues. The germline V gene encodes CDR1 LNHNV and CDR2 YYDKDF (reference sequence). V was clipped by 0 bases and J by 1 base, with 6 bases between them. CDR3 in DNA: TGTGCCACCAGCAGAGACAGGGGGAACACTGAAGCTTTCTTT. It translates to CATSRDRGNTEAFF.

The chain couples TRBV5-5 to TRBJ2-3, with a tentative D call TRBD1 (7 bases). In germline, CDR1 is SGHKS, CDR2 YYEKEE (reference sequence). The CDR3 loop spans 16 amino acids. The V end was cut by 3 bases, the J end by 6 bases, with 20 bases between. The CDR3 loop reads CASSSRQGGIMDTQYF. CDR3 coding DNA: TGTGCCAGCAGCTCAAGACAGGGAGGTATTATGGATACGCAGTATTTT. The whole variable domain, remainder taken from reference TRBV5-5 and TRBJ2-3, is DAGVTQSPTHLIKTRGQQVTLRCSPISGHKSVSWYQQVLGQGPQFIFQYYEKEERGRGNFPDRFSARQFPNYSSELNVNALLLGDSALYLCASSSRQGGIMDTQYFGPGTRLTVL.

The chain carries TRBV19 and TRBJ2-6, with 8 bases aligning to TRBD1. Germline V CDR1 and CDR2: LNHDA, SQIVND (reference sequence). V dropped 11 bases and J dropped 3; count of bases not matched to a gene: 15. CDR3 length equals 17 residues. CDR3 DNA: TGTGCCTGCCGACAGGGGTATCCCTCTGGTGGGGCCAACGTCCTGACTTTC. This gives the protein CACRQGYPSGGANVLTF. Based on the CDR3 plus reference TRBV19 and TRBJ2-6, the full variable domain is DGGITQSPKYLFRKEGQNVTLSCEQNLNHDAMYWYRQDPGQGLRLIYYSQIVNDFQKGDIAEGYSVSREKKESFPLTVTSAQKNPTAFYLCACRQGYPSGGANVLTFGAGSRLTVL.

The chain has TRBV6-1 and TRBJ1-1; TRBD1 might be the D (6 bases). This CDR3 region has 17 residues. Trimming removed 2 bases at V and 4 bases at J, with 20 bases between. Germline CDR1 MNHNS, CDR2 SASEGT. The CDR3 nucleotides are TGTGCCAGCAGTGAACAGGGTCATGCAATCAGGGGCACTGAAGCTTTCTTT. Amino acids: CASSEQGHAIRGTEAFF.

A few counts support this clone. This sequence joins TRBV6-2 or TRBV6-3 and TRBJ1-5; 10 nucleotides match TRBD1. Looked up from germline, CDR1 is MNHEY and CDR2 is SVGEGT. The CDR3 is made up of 19 amino acids. After removal of 6 bases from V and 0 bases from J, the junction contained 14 bases not matched to a gene. The CDR3 region has the DNA TGTGCCAGCAGCGACCGGGACAGGGGTTTGATAGGTAGCAATCAGCCCCAGCATTTT. Its protein is CASSDRDRGLIGSNQPQHF.

The CDR3 protein is CASSLVEISNSPLHF. The CDR3 coding sequence is TGTGCCAGCAGCTTAGTGGAGATAAGTAATTCACCCCTCCACTTT. The chain has TRBV7-2 and TRBJ1-6; D gene uncertain. The CDR3 is 15 residues long. CDR1 is SGHTA and CDR2 is FQGNSA in the germline V gene. V was pared by 1 base and J by 6 bases, with 10 bases between.

V and J are TRBV5-6 and TRBJ2-1; D may be TRBD2 (5 bases). This CDR3 region has 16 residues. Germline loops: CDR1 SGHDT, CDR2 YYEEEE. Trimming removed 3 bases at V and 3 bases at J, with 16 bases between. CDR3 coding DNA: TGTGCCAGCAGCTATCCCGTCGAGGGTATCTACAATGAGCAGTTCTTC. Its translation is CASSYPVEGIYNEQFF.

The chain carries TRBV18 and TRBJ2-7, with 7 positions matching TRBD1. Germline V gene sequence: CDR1 KGHSH, CDR2 LQKENI. The CDR3 runs 16 residues. V was clipped by 2 bases and J by 2 bases; unmatched bases: 9. The CDR3 sequence is CASSPSLGQRTYEQYF. The DNA for the CDR3 is TGTGCCAGCTCACCAAGTCTGGGACAGAGAACCTACGAGCAGTACTTC.

The rearrangement uses TRBV30 and TRBJ2-5; D gene uncertain. The CDR3 consists of 11 residues. The germline gives CDR1 GTSNPN, CDR2 SVGIG (reference sequence). V was clipped by 3 bases and J by 5 bases, with 7 bases between them. The DNA for the CDR3 is TGTGCCTGGAGCACGGGTGAGACCCAGTACTTC. Its translation is CAWSTGETQYF.

The chain is built from TRBV12-3 or TRBV12-4 and TRBJ2-7; no definite D call. The CDR3 extends over 11 amino acids. V was pared by 6 bases and J by 0 bases, with 3 bases between. The CDR3 here is CASSHSYEQYF. The CDR3, as DNA: TGTGCCAGCAGCCACTCCTACGAGCAGTACTTC.

This chain connects TRBV29-1 to TRBJ1-5, with unresolved D. V lost 7 bases and J lost 5, with 6 bases in between. Germline CDR1 is SQVTM and CDR2 is ANQGSEA. The CDR3 runs to 10 residues. In nucleotides, the CDR3 is TGCAGCGCCGGGGATCAGCCCCAGCATTTT. It yields the protein CSAGDQPQHF.

The chain has TRBV4-3 and TRBJ1-3; D is unresolved. The germline V gene has CDR1 LGHNA and CDR2 YSLEER. Trimming removed 2 bases at V and 3 bases at J, with 11 bases between. CDR3 length equals 15 residues. This CDR3 reads CASSQIWADGNTIYF. DNA for the CDR3: TGCGCCAGCAGCCAAATCTGGGCCGATGGAAACACCATATATTTT.

CDR3 loop: CASGSPTGNTEAFF. CDR3 bases: TGTGCTAGTGGTTCCCCGACAGGGAACACTGAAGCTTTCTTT. V is TRBV12-5 and J is TRBJ1-1, with D possibly matching TRBD1 (6 bases). V was shortened by 4 bases and J by 1 base, with 10 bases between the two germline ends. This CDR3 contains 14 residues. The germline V gene encodes CDR1 LGHNT and CDR2 FRNRAP.

The gene calls are TRBV5-4 and TRBJ1-1; 8 nucleotides agree with TRBD1. The ends lost 4 bases at V and 1 base at J; junction bases unmatched: 3. Germline lookup yields CDR1 SGHNT and CDR2 YYREEE (reference sequence). The CDR3 runs to 14 residues. CDR3 residues: CASSLGQENTEAFF. The CDR3 DNA sequence: TGTGCCAGCAGCCTGGGACAGGAGAACACTGAAGCTTTCTTT.

The chain recombines TRBV11-2 with TRBJ2-5; D might be TRBD1 (5 bases). Germline V lookup: CDR1 SGHAT, CDR2 FQNNGV. Trimming cost V 5 bases and J 6 bases, with 13 bases left between them. This CDR3 spans 13 amino acids. The CDR3 reads CASSRVGLKTQYF. Written as DNA, the CDR3 is TGTGCCAGCAGCAGGGTGGGGCTGAAGACCCAGTACTTC.